A single sample gave rise to the 15 T cell receptor beta chains below, sequenced in a study of T cell responses to AZD1222 COVID-19 vaccine. Only in-frame clones appear in the TCRdb table, and some are missing; sequencing was by immunoSEQ multiplex PCR. The sample holds 130,000 to 150,000 clones, roughly 91% seen once. Sequencing used peripheral blood, obtained on day 0 of AZD1222 vaccination. These receptors were obtained from an adult in good health.

Notes on this clone: One end of the junction is discordant with germline, which a read error may explain. The rearrangement uses TRBV5-1 and TRBJ2-5, with 8 bases identical to TRBD2. CDR1 and CDR2 from the germline V gene are SGHRS and YFSETQ. This CDR3 region has 14 residues. The CDR3: CARSLTGGGETQYF. The CDR3, as DNA: TGCGCCCGCAGCTTAACCGGGGGGGGAGAGACCCAGTACTTC. The full variable domain, its missing parts supplied by reference TRBV5-1 and TRBJ2-5, is KAGVTQTPRYLIKTRGQQVTLSCSPISGHRSVSWYQQTPGQGLQFLFEYFSETQRNKGNFPGRFSGRQFSNSRSEMNVSTLELGDSALYLCARSLTGGGETQYFGPGTRLLVL.

This chain connects TRBV5-5 to TRBJ1-4, with no clear D. CDR1 is SGHKS and CDR2 is YYEKEE in the germline V gene (reference sequence). V lost 0 bases and J 7 bases, leaving 19 bases between the germline ends. CDR3 size: 17 residues. The CDR3 here is CASSLAERIPSFEKLFF. The CDR3 DNA sequence: TGTGCCAGCAGCTTGGCGGAACGAATCCCCTCCTTTGAAAAACTGTTTTTT.

This clone has only one observation. V gene TRBV2 combines with J gene TRBJ1-4, with D perhaps matching TRBD1 (5 bases). The ends were cut back, 8 bases at V and 3 bases at J, with 19 bases in the middle. The CDR3 length is 16 residues. CDR1 and CDR2 (germline): SNHLY, FYNNEI. The CDR3 coding sequence is TGTGCCAGCCGCTCAGGGTTGATAGGGGCTAATGAAAAACTGTTTTTT. This codes for CASRSGLIGANEKLFF.

The J gene is TRBJ1-1, the V gene TRBV2, with TRBD1 identical over 8 bases. Germline values: CDR1 SNHLY, CDR2 FYNNEI. Losses at the gene ends were 7 bases for V and 3 bases for J; bases not matched to a gene: 7. The CDR3 runs 14 residues. CDR3 amino acids: CASKLRGRDTEAFF. CDR3 bases: TGTGCCAGCAAGCTCAGGGGGCGGGACACTGAAGCTTTCTTT.

The chain has TRBV9 and TRBJ1-1; 7 positions match TRBD1. V gave up 3 bases and J gave up 7 bases; unmatched junction bases: 9. CDR1 and CDR2 (germline): SGDLS, YYNGEE. The CDR3 has 14 residues. This CDR3 reads CASSGYRDSYEAFF. The CDR3 DNA sequence: TGTGCCAGCAGCGGATACCGGGACAGCTATGAAGCTTTCTTT.

The chain links TRBV5-4 to TRBJ2-1, with D hard to call. V gave up 5 bases and J gave up 10 bases, with 10 bases separating them. CDR3 length equals 11 residues. The germline V gene has CDR1 SGHNT and CDR2 YYREEE (reference sequence). The CDR3 loop reads CASSRSREQFF. CDR3 bases: TGTGCCAGCAGTCGGTCGCGGGAGCAGTTCTTC. Combining the CDR3 with reference TRBV5-4 and TRBJ2-1 gives the whole variable domain ETGVTQSPTHLIKTRGQQVTLRCSSQSGHNTVSWYQQALGQGPQFIFQYYREEENGRGNFPPRFSGLQFPNYSSELNVNALELDDSALYLCASSRSREQFFGPGTRLTVL.

The chain has TRBV5-8 and TRBJ1-4, with D possibly TRBD1 on 5 matching bases. CDR1 and CDR2 from the germline V gene are SGHTS and YDEGEE. The CDR3 has 15 amino acids. Between the trimmed V and J ends, which lost 3 bases and 6 bases, there was a span of 15 bases. Here the CDR3 DNA reads TGTGCCAGCAGCTCCCTTGAGGGGCAGCATGAAAAACTGTTTTTT. Translation: CASSSLEGQHEKLFF.

V gene TRBV5-1 combines with J gene TRBJ1-5; D gene uncertain. The V end lost 2 bases, the J end lost 5 bases, and 8 bases lay between the germline ends. Germline CDR1 reads SGHRS; CDR2 reads YFSETQ. The CDR3 covers 13 residues. The CDR3 loop reads CASSFYGDQPQHF. CDR3 coding DNA: TGCGCCAGCAGCTTCTACGGGGATCAGCCCCAGCATTTT.

This sequence joins TRBV5-8 and TRBJ2-1; weak D call: TRBD1 (5 bases). The CDR3 consists of 14 residues. V lost 2 bases to trimming and J lost 3 bases, with 9 bases between them. Germline V gene data show CDR1 as SGHTS and CDR2 as YDEGEE. The CDR3 reads CASSFRQIYNEQFF. In DNA form, the CDR3 reads TGTGCCAGCAGCTTCCGACAGATCTACAATGAGCAGTTCTTC. Based on the CDR3 plus reference TRBV5-8 and TRBJ2-1, the full variable domain is EAGVTQSPTHLIKTRGQQATLRCSPISGHTSVYWYQQALGLGLQFLLWYDEGEERNRGNFPPRFSGRQFPNYSSELNVNALELEDSALYLCASSFRQIYNEQFFGPGTRLTVL.

The rearrangement links TRBV11-2 to TRBJ1-4; D is uncertain. The CDR3 length is 14 residues. Trimming cost V 5 bases and J 8 bases, with 15 bases left between them. CDR1 SGHAT and CDR2 FQNNGV come from the germline V gene. The DNA of the CDR3 is TGTGCCAGCAGCCGAAAGTTACCGGGAGAAAAACTGTTTTTT. Translating it yields CASSRKLPGEKLFF.

The V call is TRBV11-2, the J call TRBJ1-2; TRBD1 might be the D (6 bases). Germline CDR1 SGHAT, CDR2 FQNNGV. The CDR3 runs to 13 residues. Trimming removed 6 bases at V and 4 bases at J, with 12 bases between. The CDR3 nucleotides read TGTGCCAGCAGTACTCAGGGGAGCTATGGCTACACCTTC. The encoded protein is CASSTQGSYGYTF.

This chain links TRBV24-1 with TRBJ1-2; D is perhaps TRBD1 (5 bases). Germline V gene lookup returns CDR1 KGHDR and CDR2 SFDVKD. Between the trimmed V and J ends, which lost 7 bases and 4 bases, there was a span of 6 bases. The CDR3 covers 11 residues. In DNA, the CDR3 is TGTGCCACCAGGGGACCCTATGGCTACACCTTC. The encoded protein is CATRGPYGYTF.

J is TRBJ2-1 and V is TRBV20-1; D is ambiguous. The CDR3 contains 11 residues. The V gene lost 6 bases and the J gene lost 4 bases, with 7 bases spanning the gap. Germline V CDR1 and CDR2: DFQATT, SNEGSKA (reference sequence). This CDR3 reads CSAPLYNEQFF. In DNA form, the CDR3 reads TGCAGTGCGCCCTTATACAATGAGCAGTTCTTC.

In DNA form, the CDR3 reads TGTGCCAGCAGCGTAGTGGGGAAGGGTGAAGCTTTCTTT. Amino acid sequence: CASSVVGKGEAFF. The chain combines TRBV9 with TRBJ1-1; D is undetermined. CDR3 size: 13 residues. CDR1 is SGDLS and CDR2 is YYNGEE in the germline V gene. Trimming removed 0 bases at V and 7 bases at J, with 10 bases between.

The V call is TRBV5-1, the J call TRBJ2-7; 8 nucleotides line up with TRBD1. This CDR3 has 14 amino acids. Germline values: CDR1 SGHRS, CDR2 YFSETQ. V was pared by 2 bases and J by 3 bases, with 4 bases of the junction left unmatched. CDR3 bases: TGCGCCAGCAGCTTTACTGGACAGGGCTACGAGCAGTACTTC. Translated, it gives CASSFTGQGYEQYF.